The TCR beta chain described here comes from a study of vaccination and CD4 T cells after COVID-19. The V gene lost 0 bases and the J gene lost 0 bases, with 8 bases spanning the gap. Germline V gene sequence: CDR1 DFQATT, CDR2 SNEGSKA (reference sequence). The length of the CDR3 is 14 residues. Cultured CD4+ T cell DNA underwent sequencing with the Oncomine TCR Beta short-read assay. A single record per CDR3 protein comes from TCRdb applying MiXCR to the PCR reads. The repertoire consists of 13,000 to 15,000 distinct CDR3 sequences, with around 26% occurring once and the leading ten covering 7% to 10%. Described treatment: roughly ten-day PBMC culture with coronavirus spike peptide pools or control peptides (ViraFEST assay). On this clonotype itself: Its antigen remains unidentified.

The sample consisted of CD4+ T cells from blood, cultured in vitro. V usage is TRBV20-1 and J usage is TRBJ2-5; the D gene is possibly TRBD1 (6 bases). The clonotype was recovered from a human donor who had recovered from COVID-19. This CDR3 is CSARDRGYQETQYF. DNA for the CDR3: TGCAGTGCTAGAGACAGGGGATACCAAGAGACCCAGTACTTC.